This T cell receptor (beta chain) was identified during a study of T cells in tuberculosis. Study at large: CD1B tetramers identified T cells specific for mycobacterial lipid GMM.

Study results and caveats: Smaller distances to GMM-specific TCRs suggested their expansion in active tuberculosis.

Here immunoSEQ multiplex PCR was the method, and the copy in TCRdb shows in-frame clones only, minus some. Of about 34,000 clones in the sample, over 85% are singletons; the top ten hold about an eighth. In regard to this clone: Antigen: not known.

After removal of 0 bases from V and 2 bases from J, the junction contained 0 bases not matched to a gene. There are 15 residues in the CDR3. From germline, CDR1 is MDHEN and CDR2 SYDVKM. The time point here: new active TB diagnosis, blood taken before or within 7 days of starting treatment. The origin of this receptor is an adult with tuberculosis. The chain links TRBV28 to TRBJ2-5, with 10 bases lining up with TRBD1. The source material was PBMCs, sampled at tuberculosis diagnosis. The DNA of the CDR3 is TGTGCCAGCAGTTTATGGGGACAGGGGCAAGAGACCCAGTACTTC. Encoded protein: CASSLWGQGQETQYF. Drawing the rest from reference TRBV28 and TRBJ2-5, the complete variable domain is DVKVTQSSRYLVKRTGEKVFLECVQDMDHENMFWYRQDPGLGLRLIYFSYDVKMKEKGDIPEGYSVSREKKERFSLILESASTNQTSMYLCASSLWGQGQETQYFGPGTRLLVL.